This T cell receptor beta chain came from a study of T cells in Graves' hyperthyroidism and ophthalmopathy. Study-level points and caveats: Ophthalmopathy onset followed model prediction by a median around 6.9 months.

The authors obtained PBMCs from 7.5 to 10 ml of fresh peripheral blood. TCR beta CDR3 region amplification was performed from RNA transcripts. First-round RT-PCR of the TCR CDR3 relied on the HTBI primer set. In TCRdb, the multiplex PCR reads were re-called with MiXCR into one record per CDR3 protein. The sample holds fewer than 450,000 distinct CDR3 sequences; roughly 18% are singletons and the top ten take 35% to 45%. Regarding this clonotype: The antigen is undetermined. Germline and junction disagree at one end, which may indicate a read error.

This CDR3 region has 14 residues. Germline CDR1 reads SQVTM; CDR2 reads ANQGSEA. V is TRBV29-1 and J is TRBJ2-4; D may be TRBD1 (6 bases). Material: blood. This sequence was found in a man aged 18 to 30 with Graves' ophthalmopathy. This CDR3 is CSVEDRLAKNIQYF. The CDR3 nucleotides are TGCAGCGTAGAAGACAGGCTAGCCAAAAACATTCAGTACTTC.